This section outlines one TCR beta chain sequence together with its context. What it recognizes is unknown. This sample was taken from a study of beta chain features in type 1 diabetes. Overall study results and limits: All four CD4+ subsets from Type 1 diabetes patients carried moderately but significantly shorter TCRB CDR3s.

Germline CDR1 and CDR2: SQVTM and ANQGSEA. The V end was cut by 4 bases, the J end by 2 bases, with 9 bases between. This CDR3 contains 12 residues. Of the isolated RNA, all was reverse transcribed, and so the sequenced material was expressed TCRB transcripts. Sequenced by immunoSEQ multiplex PCR; TCRdb stores in-frame clones only, minus some. The sample has about 28,000 clones; roughly two thirds are singletons. Cells sorted by CD45RO/CCR7/CD25/CD127/CD95/CD27 comprised CD4+ naive, central memory, regulatory and stem cell-like memory cells. V usage is TRBV29-1 and J usage is TRBJ2-7; perhaps TRBD2 as D (5 bases). The clonotype was recovered from a woman younger than 45 with type 1 diabetes. Source material: Tregs from blood. CDR3 DNA: TGCAGCGTTGTTGAGGGAGCCTACGAGCAGTACTTC. Translating it yields CSVVEGAYEQYF.